The 8 T cell receptor beta chains below all came from one sample that was sequenced in a study of blood T cell repertoires in COVID-19 (TCRdb year 2020). The method behind the library was the immunoSEQ multiplex PCR assay. This is the immuneACCESS table as TCRdb keeps it, with only in-frame sequences that have V and J called. A part of the clones is gone; compared with another copy, unresolved V genes explain less than half, and the rest is unexplained. The sample table records roughly 200,000 clones; 84% of these occur just once. About 3.3% of the sample is in the top ten clones. The specimen sequenced was PBMCs or T cells enriched from blood (not recorded which). These receptor sequences come from a woman in her thirties who had been exposed to COVID-19.

The chain carries TRBV29-1 and TRBJ1-2, with TRBD1 matching 8 bases. This CDR3 has 14 amino acids. The junction had 6 bases not matched to a gene; V was cut back by 5 bases and J by 1 base. Germline-derived CDR1 and CDR2 are SQVTM and ANQGSEA. CDR3 DNA: TGCAGCGTTACTCAGGGGGCGGTTAACTATGGCTACACCTTC. Translated, it gives CSVTQGAVNYGYTF.

The V call is TRBV6-5, the J call TRBJ1-6; D is perhaps TRBD1 (5 bases). Looked up from germline, CDR1 is MNHEY and CDR2 is SVGAGI. The CDR3 covers 14 residues. V was clipped by 2 bases and J by 13 bases, with 15 bases between them. CDR3 bases: TGTGCCAGCAGTTACGGGCAGGGCTGGGGCCCCCTCCACTTT. As protein: CASSYGQGWGPLHF.

The V and J genes are TRBV5-6 and TRBJ1-2; D not certain. The CDR3 runs to 13 residues. Germline assignment: CDR1 SGHDT and CDR2 YYEEEE. The V gene lost 0 bases and the J gene lost 2 bases, with 5 bases spanning the gap. The CDR3 region is CASSLDGNYGYTF. CDR3 bases: TGTGCCAGCAGCTTGGACGGGAACTATGGCTACACCTTC.

The rearrangement uses TRBV7-2 and TRBJ2-7, with 9 bases lining up with TRBD1. Germline V gene sequence: CDR1 SGHTA, CDR2 FQGNSA. Trimming removed 5 bases from V and 3 bases from J; junction bases left unmatched: 8. This CDR3 contains 15 residues. The CDR3 DNA sequence: TGTGCCAGCAGCCAGGTCACAGGGGGCGTCTACGAGCAGTACTTC. This gives the protein CASSQVTGGVYEQYF.

V gene TRBV7-2 combines with J gene TRBJ1-1; maybe TRBD1 (6 bases). The CDR3 covers 12 residues. CDR1 SGHTA and CDR2 FQGNSA come from the germline V gene. V was clipped by 4 bases and J by 9 bases, with 12 bases between them. CDR3 loop: CASSSQGQQAFF. CDR3 nucleotide sequence: TGTGCCAGCAGCTCTCAAGGACAGCAAGCTTTCTTT.

The chain employs TRBV4-1 and TRBJ1-4; possible D gene TRBD1, 5 bases. Germline CDR1 and CDR2: MGHRA and YSYEKL. The CDR3 sequence is 15 residues long. V was clipped by 1 base and J by 3 bases, with 9 bases between them. The CDR3 bases are TGCGCCAGCAGCCAAGCGCAGGGCCCTAATGAAAAACTGTTTTTT. As protein: CASSQAQGPNEKLFF.

Concerning this clone: One junction end disagrees with the germline gene, perhaps due to a read error. The rearrangement uses TRBV5-5 and TRBJ1-1, with 11 positions matching TRBD1. The CDR3 is 15 residues long. Germline V lookup: CDR1 SGHKS, CDR2 YYEKEE (reference sequence). The CDR3 nucleotides are TGTGCCGGCAGCCCGGGACAGGGGGGGGACACTGAAGCTTTCTTT. Translation gives CAGSPGQGGDTEAFF.

The rearrangement uses TRBV12-3 or TRBV12-4 and TRBJ2-7, with D tentatively TRBD1 (5 bases). Trimming took 1 base from V and 2 from J, leaving 6 bases between them. The CDR3 extends over 13 amino acids. The chain's CDR3 is CASSLGQTYEQYF. CDR3 in DNA: TGTGCCAGCAGTTTAGGACAGACCTACGAGCAGTACTTC.